Detailed here is one TCR beta chain. The sample comes from a study of blood T cell repertoires in COVID-19. Study overall: T cells, B-cell-depleted T cells, or PBMCs provided the cDNA or gDNA that served as material.

This CDR3 comprises 16 residues. CDR1 and CDR2 (germline): SGHRS, YFSETQ. Deletions cut 4 bases from V and 1 base from J, with 17 bases between. The repertoire was sequenced with immunoSEQ multiplex PCR; TCRdb's copy has only in-frame clones and lacks some. The sample has 150,000 to 200,000 clones, 85% to 90% seen once. Sequenced material: peripheral blood. The chain carries TRBV5-1 and TRBJ1-1; D unresolved. This sequence originates from a person aged 65 to 85 with COVID-19, enrolled during active disease. This CDR3 reads CASSPTDGGRNTEAFF. The CDR3 region has the DNA TGCGCCAGCAGCCCCACGGACGGCGGGAGGAACACTGAAGCTTTCTTT.